This T cell receptor (beta chain) was captured in a study of T cell changes during pregnancy in multiple sclerosis. Profiled with immunoSEQ multiplex PCR; TCRdb holds only in-frame clones, not every one. Here the sample spans fewer than 110,000 clones, approximately 90% being singletons. Material: peripheral blood, obtained after pregnancy. The source of this sequence is a female donor with multiple sclerosis, enrolled in a pregnancy study.

CDR3 sequence: CASSHSYEQYF. CDR3 coding DNA: TGTGCCAGCAGTCACTCCTACGAGCAGTACTTC. The V call is TRBV6-1, the J call TRBJ2-7; no definite D call. The CDR3 covers 11 residues. Trimming removed 5 bases from V and 0 bases from J, with 2 bases in between. CDR1 is MNHNS, CDR2 SASEGT, per germline.